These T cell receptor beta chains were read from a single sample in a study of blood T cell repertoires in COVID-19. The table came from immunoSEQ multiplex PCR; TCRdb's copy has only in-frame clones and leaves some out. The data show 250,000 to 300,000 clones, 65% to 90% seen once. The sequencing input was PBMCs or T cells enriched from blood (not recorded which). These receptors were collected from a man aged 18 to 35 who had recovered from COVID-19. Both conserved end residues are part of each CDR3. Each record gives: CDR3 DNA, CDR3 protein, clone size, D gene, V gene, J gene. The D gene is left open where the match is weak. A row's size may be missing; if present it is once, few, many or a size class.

TGCAGTGCTAGTTCAGGGGAGAGCAATCAGCCCCAGCATTTT,CSASSGESNQPQHF,.,.,TRBV20-1,TRBJ1-5
TGTGCCAGCAGCTTACGACAGGGGCGAGGGTCGACTTTCTTT,CASSLRQGRGSTFF,.,TRBD1,TRBV5-4,TRBJ1-1
TGTGCCTGGAGCAGGGGGCTTGCGAACACTGAAGCTTTCTTT,CAWSRGLANTEAFF,.,TRBD1,TRBV30,TRBJ1-1
TGCGCCAGCAGCCGGGGGGGCCAATATAGCAATCAGCCCCAGCATTTT,CASSRGGQYSNQPQHF,.,.,TRBV4-1,TRBJ1-5
TGTGCCAGCAGTGACTCTCAGGGGAGCACAGATACGCAGTATTTT,CASSDSQGSTDTQYF,.,.,TRBV6-5,TRBJ2-3
TGTGCCAGTTCACGAGGGACAGCATCGGGAGCTGAAGCTTTCTTT,CASSRGTASGAEAFF,.,TRBD1,TRBV28,TRBJ1-1
TGTGCCAGCTCACCCGGTTGGTTCCACGAGCAGTACTTC,CASSPGWFHEQYF,.,.,TRBV18,TRBJ2-7
TGTGCCAGCAGTGAAATCTCTTACTATGGCTACACCTTC,CASSEISYYGYTF,once,.,TRBV2,TRBJ1-2
TGTGCCAGTAGTATCAATAGCGGGACTTTATACTACGAGCAGTACTTC,CASSINSGTLYYEQYF,few,TRBD2,TRBV19,TRBJ2-7
TGTGCCAGCAGCTCATCCGGGACTTCACTCTCCTACAATGAGCAGTTCTTC,CASSSSGTSLSYNEQFF,.,.,TRBV7-2,TRBJ2-1
TGTGCCAGCAGCTTAGGAGGGCTCTCCTACAATGAGCAGTTCTTC,CASSLGGLSYNEQFF,.,.,TRBV11-3,TRBJ2-1
TGTGCCAGCAGCCCGAAAGGACTGTCCGGGGAGCTGTTTTTT,CASSPKGLSGELFF,.,.,TRBV11-3,TRBJ2-2
TGTGCCAGCAGTGGATGGACAGGTTTCTCTCAGTACTTC,CASSGWTGFSQYF,.,TRBD1,TRBV25-1,TRBJ2-7
TGTGCCAGTAGTATACTCGAGGGCCTAAATGAAAAACTGTTTTTT,CASSILEGLNEKLFF,.,.,TRBV19,TRBJ1-4
TGTGCCAGCAGCCAAGGGGCGACAGGAGTGAACACTGAAGCTTTCTTT,CASSQGATGVNTEAFF,.,.,TRBV4-2,TRBJ1-1
TGTGCCAGCAGCTTACCCGGACAGGGGGGAGCTGGTAACGAGCAGTACTTC,CASSLPGQGGAGNEQYF,.,TRBD1,TRBV7-9,TRBJ2-7
TGTGCCAGCAGTCGAGGACAGGGCACTGAAGCTTTCTTT,CASSRGQGTEAFF,.,TRBD1,TRBV25-1,TRBJ1-1
TGTGCCAGCAGCGCACAGGGGATGAACACTGAAGCTTTCTTT,CASSAQGMNTEAFF,few,TRBD1,TRBV3-1/TRBV3-2,TRBJ1-1
TGTGCCACCAGTGACGCCCTCGCGAGGCAGCCCCAGCATTTT,CATSDALARQPQHF,.,.,TRBV24-1,TRBJ1-5
TGTGCCACCAGCTCTACCGCGGGGCTAGCGGGAGTGCAGTACTTC,CATSSTAGLAGVQYF,once,TRBD2,TRBV15,TRBJ2-7
TGTGCCAGTAGTTTCTCGGGAGGGTACAATGAGCAGTTCTTC,CASSFSGGYNEQFF,.,TRBD2,TRBV19,TRBJ2-1
TGTGCCAGCAGCGGCGGGACTAACTTCCGCTCCTACAATGAGCAGTTCTTC,CASSGGTNFRSYNEQFF,.,TRBD2,TRBV5-4,TRBJ2-1
TGTGCCACCAGCAGAGCAACAGGGTTTGAAAAACTGTTTTTT,CATSRATGFEKLFF,.,.,TRBV15,TRBJ1-4
TGTGCCAGCATAGCTTCTAGCGGGGCTTCCTACGAGCAGTACTTC,CASIASSGASYEQYF,.,TRBD2,TRBV28,TRBJ2-7
TGTGCCAGTAGTATCGGAACAGCTGGTTCACCCCTCCACTTT,CASSIGTAGSPLHF,.,.,TRBV19,TRBJ1-6
TGTGCCAGCAGCCACAACCCGGAACAGGGGGCACTCACAGATACGCAGTATTTT,CASSHNPEQGALTDTQYF,.,TRBD1,TRBV28,TRBJ2-3
TGTGCCAGCATGCAAAGAGGGGGCGACTATGGCTACACCTTC,CASMQRGGDYGYTF,few,TRBD1,TRBV3-1/TRBV3-2,TRBJ1-2
TGTGCCAGCAGTTTAGGTCAGGGTTGGGACTATGGCTACACCTTC,CASSLGQGWDYGYTF,.,.,TRBV27,TRBJ1-2
TGTGCCAGCAGTTTGGAACTAGCGGGCTCCTACAATGAGCAGTTCTTC,CASSLELAGSYNEQFF,.,TRBD2,TRBV5-4,TRBJ2-1
TGTGCCTGGAGTGGGACAGTAGCTAACTATGGCTACACCTTC,CAWSGTVANYGYTF,.,.,TRBV30,TRBJ1-2
TGTGCCAGTAGCCGGGACAGGGTGGGGATCGGGGAGCTGTTTTTT,CASSRDRVGIGELFF,.,TRBD1,TRBV19,TRBJ2-2
TGTGCCAGCAGCGCAATCCAGACAGGGGGCAGGAGGGCAGATACGCAGTATTTT,CASSAIQTGGRRADTQYF,.,TRBD1,TRBV7-9,TRBJ2-3
TGTGCCAGCAGTTCCAGTGATAATTCACCCCTCCACTTT,CASSSSDNSPLHF,once,.,TRBV12-3/TRBV12-4,TRBJ1-6
TGCGCCAGCAGCCGAAAAGGGACTAGCGGGAGTGGGAGCTCCTACGAGCAGTACTTC,CASSRKGTSGSGSSYEQYF,.,TRBD2,TRBV5-1,TRBJ2-7